This T cell receptor (beta chain) stems from a study of T cells after yellow fever vaccination (dated by TCRdb to about 2019). In the study overall: The SMART-Seq v4 Ultra Low Input RNA kit was used to prepare libraries from fractions with low cell numbers. Bulk TCR alpha and beta repertoires were sequenced longitudinally to track T-cell clones before and after primary and booster YFV17D yellow fever vaccination. Bulk PBMC replicates and cell subsets were isolated from blood drawn at multiple timepoints before and after both primary and secondary immunization. The cohort comprised two healthy male donors, one aged 18 to 29 and one aged 30 to 40 years.

On the study overall, not on this receptor specifically: The secondary T-cell response was found to be weaker but faster than the primary response, with a peak reached on day 5 rather than on day 15. A small share of clonotypes occurred in both CD4 and CD8 compartments, likely arising from convergent recombination. Most clones expanded after primary vaccination (around 97% of CD4 and around nine tenths of CD8) were re-detected after the booster, suggesting that broad memory maintenance occurred. Computational filtering was needed because FACS-sorted repertoires could contain abundant contaminating clonotypes from the bulk population. Only a couple of donors were included in the study, so the extent to which the findings can be generalized is limited.

Sample treatment or condition, as interpreted from the label and publication: live attenuated yellow fever vaccine strain. A standard Ficoll-Paque protocol was used to isolate PBMCs from peripheral blood. Dynabeads CD4 and CD8 positive selection kits were used to isolate CD4 and CD8 T-cell fractions. TriZol was used to extract RNA from bulk PBMCs, CD4 and CD8 fractions, and dextramer-positive and dextramer-negative fractions. This sample was sequenced with an Illumina NovaSeq 6000. TCR cDNA was synthesized by 5'RACE template switching, through which a universal primer site and unique molecular identifiers were introduced. Priming for cDNA synthesis came from both the TCR alpha and TCR beta constant segments. Library amplification involved two PCR steps, and the second step added sample barcodes and sequencing adapters. Sequencing of libraries was done on Illumina HiSeq 2500 (2x100 bp) or NovaSeq (2x150 bp). As for the authors' bioinformatics: MIGEC handled demultiplexing of reads and collapsing into UMI consensus sequences, while MiXCR performed V(D)J alignment. Using edgeR on replicate PBMC samples, clonotypes were called vaccine-responding if FDR was below 0.01 and the log2 fold change was above 5 up to day 15. Each bulk clonotype received a CD4 or CD8 identity based on whether the sequenced CD4 or CD8 repertoire contained that clonotype at higher abundance. TCRdb cleaned the public reads at Q25 with fastp, built clones with MiXCR and kept in-frame beta chains. CDR3 protein sequences are deduplicated, and each keeps its most common genes and DNA. The V and J calls were determined by TCRdb, not by the authors. The sample table shows a few hundred thousand distinct CDR3 sequences, and approximately 13% are seen once. Of the sample, 2.5% to 3.5% is held by the ten largest clones.

About this clonotype: Its antigen is not yet known. No much larger clone exists at a distance of one base, and base qualities are not known.

The receptor comes from a man aged 18 to 30 who received the YFV17D yellow fever vaccine. Sequences were derived from CD4+ T cells sorted from PBMCs, sampled 15 days after the yellow fever booster vaccination.

The DNA is TGCAGTGCTAGAGACCGTCTGGGCTCCTACGAGCAGTACTTC. Translated, it gives CSARDRLGSYEQYF. Here the chain combines TRBV20-1 and TRBJ2-7, with no reliable assignment of the D segment. Deletion took 0 bases off V and 0 bases off J, with a span of 9 bases between the germline ends. The germline V gene (reference sequence) gives CDR1 as DFQATT and CDR2 as SNEGSKA. The CDR3 sequence holds 14 residues, the cysteine and phenylalanine included. The retained sequence is limited to the CDR3, 42 bases, with the frame set at the first base.